The 13 T cell receptor beta chains in this list originate from one sample, sequenced in a study of breast tumors, draining lymph nodes, adjacent tissues. TCRdb passed the multiplex PCR reads through MiXCR, listing each CDR3 protein once. The sample yields around 230,000 distinct CDR3 sequences, less than 45% seen once. The lymph nodes were axillary draining lymph nodes from breast cancer patients. Sequencing used axillary lymph node tissue. The receptor source for this set is a female donor with breast cancer. Some clones in this sample may be carry-over from other donors' samples.

This clonotype was detected ten times or more. This rearrangement joins TRBV20-1 to TRBJ2-1; 14 bases fit TRBD2. CDR3 length: 15 residues. The J segment lost 4 bases and the V segment lost 3 bases, leaving 2 bases of the junction unmatched. The germline CDR1 and CDR2 sequences are DFQATT and SNEGSKA (reference sequence). The DNA of the CDR3 is TGCAGTGCTAGGGGACTAGCGGGAGTATACAATGAGCAGTTCTTC. Protein product: CSARGLAGVYNEQFF.

This chain connects TRBV12-3 or TRBV12-4 to TRBJ2-5; 11 bases agree with TRBD2. The CDR3 loop spans 15 amino acids. Trimming cost V 5 bases and J 5 bases; bases outside gene matches: 7. As DNA, the CDR3 is TGTGCCAGCAGTGGGACTAGCGGAATCGCGGAGACCCAGTACTTC. Translating it yields CASSGTSGIAETQYF.

Concerning this clonotype itself: A much more abundant neighbour one base away suggests this may be a read error. This chain joins TRBV20-1 and TRBJ2-1; TRBD2 matches 8 bases. This CDR3 is 14 amino acids long. With 6 bases clipped from V and 9 bases from J, the junction kept 13 bases outside the gene matches. Per the germline V gene, CDR1 is DFQATT and CDR2 is SNEGSKA (reference sequence). This CDR3 is CSAPGAVAGTEQFF. The CDR3 coding sequence is TGCAGTGCCCCCGGGGCCGTAGCGGGGACTGAGCAGTTCTTC.

This clonotype was observed many times. The genes are TRBV5-8 and TRBJ2-7; either TRBD1 or TRBD2 may supply D (5 bases each). CDR1 and CDR2 (germline): SGHTS, YDEGEE. The length of the CDR3 is 13 residues. The V end lost 4 bases, the J end lost 1 base, and 9 bases lay between the germline ends. CDR3 residues: CASSMGPSYEQYF. CDR3 sequence (DNA): TGTGCCAGCAGCATGGGACCTTCCTACGAGCAGTACTTC.

At least ten counts were recorded for this clonotype. The V gene is TRBV7-3, the J gene TRBJ2-5; TRBD1 might be the D (5 bases). The germline V gene has CDR1 SGHTA and CDR2 FQGTGA. Trimming cost V 2 bases and J 0 bases, with 10 bases left between them. The CDR3 consists of 15 residues. CDR3 sequence (DNA): TGTGCCAGCAGCTTAGGCAGGGCATACCAAGAGACCCAGTACTTC. Encoded protein: CASSLGRAYQETQYF.

The J gene is TRBJ2-5, the V gene TRBV2; a possible D gene is TRBD2 (5 bases). This CDR3 has 10 amino acids. V was shortened by 10 bases and J by 7 bases, with 10 bases between the two germline ends. Germline-derived CDR1 and CDR2 are SNHLY and FYNNEI. CDR3 nucleotide sequence: TGTGCCACGGGGTCAGGGACCCAGTACTTC. Protein: CATGSGTQYF.

There are a few counts of this clonotype. This clone may be a read error of a much larger clone one base away. The chain combines TRBV5-1 with TRBJ2-7, with 7 bases aligning to TRBD2. There are 14 residues in the CDR3. V shed 0 bases, J shed 6 bases, and the junction held 6 bases outside the gene matches. Germline CDR1 and CDR2: SGHRS and YFSETQ. The CDR3 loop is CASSLVGGGSEQYF. The CDR3 DNA sequence: TGCGCCAGCAGCTTGGTTGGCGGGGGAAGCGAGCAGTACTTC.

This clonotype was seen many times. The chain uses TRBV5-8 and TRBJ1-2, with D perhaps TRBD1 (5 bases). The CDR3 is made up of 15 amino acids. Trimming cost V 2 bases and J 5 bases, with 16 bases left between them. Germline loops: CDR1 SGHTS, CDR2 YDEGEE. CDR3 in DNA: TGTGCCAGCAGCTTCGGTCAGTCGAGGGGTTATGGCTACACCTTC. It specifies CASSFGQSRGYGYTF. Together with reference TRBV5-8 and TRBJ1-2, the CDR3 gives the full variable domain: EAGVTQSPTHLIKTRGQQATLRCSPISGHTSVYWYQQALGLGLQFLLWYDEGEERNRGNFPPRFSGRQFPNYSSELNVNALELEDSALYLCASSFGQSRGYGYTFGSGTRLTVV.

This clonotype was recorded many times. V is TRBV24-1 and J is TRBJ2-1, with 12 bases identical to TRBD2. This CDR3 comprises 16 residues. CDR1 and CDR2 from the germline V gene are KGHDR and SFDVKD. J gave up 9 bases and V 4 bases, and 9 bases lay outside the gene matches. The chain's CDR3 is CATSDSGLAGRGEQFF. CDR3 in DNA: TGTGCCACCAGTGACTCCGGACTAGCGGGAAGGGGTGAGCAGTTCTTC.

The rearrangement joins TRBV6-2 or TRBV6-3 to TRBJ2-7; D unresolved. There are 11 residues in the CDR3. Germline V gives CDR1 MNHEY, CDR2 SVGEGT. The V end lost 5 bases, the J end lost 4 bases, and 6 bases lay between the germline ends. CDR3 residues: CASSHPYEQYF. The CDR3, as DNA: TGTGCCAGCAGTCACCCGTACGAGCAGTACTTC.

This clonotype was recorded a few times. This chain links TRBV28 with TRBJ1-3; D unresolved. This CDR3 contains 14 residues. Germline loops: CDR1 MDHEN, CDR2 SYDVKM. Trimming pared 3 bases from V and 4 bases from J, leaving 10 bases between. The CDR3 nucleotides are TGTGCCAGCAGTTTTAGGAGTAGGGGAAACACCATATATTTT. As protein: CASSFRSRGNTIYF. Full variable domain (remainder filled in from reference TRBV28 and TRBJ1-3): DVKVTQSSRYLVKRTGEKVFLECVQDMDHENMFWYRQDPGLGLRLIYFSYDVKMKEKGDIPEGYSVSREKKERFSLILESASTNQTSMYLCASSFRSRGNTIYFGEGSWLTVV.

This clonotype was counted at least ten times. The chain joins TRBV12-3 or TRBV12-4 to TRBJ1-2, with a weak D call TRBD1 (6 bases). Trimming cost V 5 bases and J 2 bases, with 15 bases left between them. The CDR3 runs to 15 residues. Here the CDR3 reads CASSPDSRGNYGYTF. DNA for the CDR3: TGTGCCAGCAGTCCGGACAGTCGGGGGAACTATGGCTACACCTTC.

In its sample, this clonotype was seen a few times. This chain joins TRBV6-6 and TRBJ1-5; a weak D match, TRBD1 (6 bases). Germline CDR1 reads MNHNY; CDR2 reads SVGAGI (reference sequence). The CDR3 loop spans 14 amino acids. The V gene lost 2 bases and the J gene lost 4 bases, with 9 bases spanning the gap. Written as DNA, the CDR3 is TGTGCCAGCAGTTACGGGACACTTAATCAGCCCCAGCATTTT. This translates into CASSYGTLNQPQHF.